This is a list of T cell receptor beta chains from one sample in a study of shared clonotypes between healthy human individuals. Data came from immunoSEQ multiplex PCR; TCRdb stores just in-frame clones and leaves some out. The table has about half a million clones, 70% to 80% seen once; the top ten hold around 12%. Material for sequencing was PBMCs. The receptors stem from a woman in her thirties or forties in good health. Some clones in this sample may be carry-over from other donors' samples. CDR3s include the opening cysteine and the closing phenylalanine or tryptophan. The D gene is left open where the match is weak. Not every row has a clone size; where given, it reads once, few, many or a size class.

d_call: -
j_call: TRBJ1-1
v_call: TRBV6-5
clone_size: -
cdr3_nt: TGTGCCAGCAGTTACGACAGAACGAACACTGAAGCTTTCTTT
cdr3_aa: CASSYDRTNTEAFF

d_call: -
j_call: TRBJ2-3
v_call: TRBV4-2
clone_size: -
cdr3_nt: TGTGCCAGCAGCCAAGTGCCGGGGAGGGGGGAGGCAGATACGCAGTATTTT
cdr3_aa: CASSQVPGRGEADTQYF

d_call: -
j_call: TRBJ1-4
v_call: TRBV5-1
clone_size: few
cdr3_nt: TGCGCCAGCAGCTTGGGTGCTAGGACAGCTGAAAAACTGTTTTTT
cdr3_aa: CASSLGARTAEKLFF

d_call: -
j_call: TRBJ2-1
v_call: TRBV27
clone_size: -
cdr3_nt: TGTGCCAGCAGTTTAAAACTTCATGGGGTCTACTCCTACAATGAGCAGTTCTTC
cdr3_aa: CASSLKLHGVYSYNEQFF

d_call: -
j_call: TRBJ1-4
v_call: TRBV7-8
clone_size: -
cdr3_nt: TGTGCCAGCAGCTTGACAGCTTGGATTGAAAAACTGTTTTTT
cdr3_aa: CASSLTAWIEKLFF

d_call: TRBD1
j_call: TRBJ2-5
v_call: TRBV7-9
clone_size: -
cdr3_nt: TGTGCCAGCAGCTTAGGAGAGGGGGCGAGGTGGGTGACCCAGTACTTC
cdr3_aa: CASSLGEGARWVTQYF

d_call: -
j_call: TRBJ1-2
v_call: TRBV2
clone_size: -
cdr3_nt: TGTGCCAGCAGTGTTAGACAGAACAACTATGGCTACACCTTC
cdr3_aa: CASSVRQNNYGYTF

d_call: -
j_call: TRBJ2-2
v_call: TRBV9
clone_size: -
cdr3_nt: TGTGCCAGCAGCGTAGTTTCTACCGGGGAGCTGTTTTTT
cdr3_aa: CASSVVSTGELFF

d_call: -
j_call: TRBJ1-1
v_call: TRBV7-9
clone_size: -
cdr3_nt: TGTGCCAGCAGCCTTTACAGTCTGAACACTGAAGCTTTCTTT
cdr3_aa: CASSLYSLNTEAFF

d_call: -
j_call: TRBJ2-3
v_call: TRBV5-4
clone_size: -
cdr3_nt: TGTGCCAGCAGACCGGGGGGACAGAGCACAGATACGCAGTATTTT
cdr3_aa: CASRPGGQSTDTQYF

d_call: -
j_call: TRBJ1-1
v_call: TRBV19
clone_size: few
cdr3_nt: TGTGCCAGTAGTAAAAGGGAGAACACTGAAGCTTTCTTT
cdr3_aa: CASSKRENTEAFF

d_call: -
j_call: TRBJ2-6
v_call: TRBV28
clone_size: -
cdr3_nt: TGTGCCAGCACCTCTGGGGCCAACGTCCTGACTTTC
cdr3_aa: CASTSGANVLTF

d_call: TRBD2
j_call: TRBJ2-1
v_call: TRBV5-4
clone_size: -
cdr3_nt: TGTGCCAGCAGCTCCGATTCCTTAAGCGGGAGGGTCTCCTACAATGAGCAGTTCTTC
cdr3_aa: CASSSDSLSGRVSYNEQFF

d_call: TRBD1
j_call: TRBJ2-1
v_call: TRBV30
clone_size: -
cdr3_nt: TGTGCCTTCCCAGGGGGCGCGGGTGGCGATGAGCAGTTCTTC
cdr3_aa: CAFPGGAGGDEQFF